This is a list of T cell receptor beta chains from one sample in a study of beta chain features in type 1 diabetes. The protocol was immunoSEQ multiplex PCR, while the TCRdb copy is restricted to in-frame clones and leaves out a portion. The sample contains around 500,000 clones, about 10% of which appear only once. Sequencing was carried out using naive CD4+ T cells from blood. All receptors come from a woman between 18 and 29 years old in good health. CDR3s include the opening cysteine and the closing phenylalanine or tryptophan. D genes are given only for firm matches. Clone size is given for some rows only: seen once, a few or many times, or a class if the clone is expanded.

TRBJ1-2 few TRBV2 . CASRLGNYGYTF TGTGCCAGCAGGCTGGGGAACTATGGCTACACCTTC
TRBJ2-3 few TRBV4-3 TRBD2 CASSRGLAGSTDTQYF TGCGCCAGCAGCCGAGGACTAGCGGGAAGCACAGATACGCAGTATTTT
TRBJ2-5 many TRBV7-9 . CASSPLLGVQETQYF TGTGCCAGCAGCCCACTATTGGGGGTACAAGAGACCCAGTACTTC
TRBJ2-3 few TRBV4-3 . CASSQVGAATDTQYF TGCGCCAGCAGCCAAGTCGGGGCGGCCACAGATACGCAGTATTTT
TRBJ2-7 . TRBV29-1 . CGATRDSTYEQYF TGCGGAGCTACGCGGGACAGTACCTACGAGCAGTACTTC
TRBJ2-7 . TRBV29-1 . CSVRSRAGGSYEQYF TGCAGCGTCCGTTCTCGGGCAGGGGGGTCCTACGAGCAGTACTTC
TRBJ2-1 few TRBV9 . CASSVGSSNSYNEQFF TGTGCCAGCAGCGTAGGTAGCAGCAACTCCTACAATGAGCAGTTCTTC
TRBJ2-4 . TRBV28 TRBD1 CASRPWGQGYIQYF TGTGCCAGCAGACCCTGGGGACAGGGATACATTCAGTACTTC
TRBJ2-5 few TRBV7-9 . CASSLAGWETQYF TGTGCCAGCAGCTTAGCAGGGTGGGAGACCCAGTACTTC
TRBJ2-1 . TRBV4-1 . CASSLRPLSSYNEQFF TGCGCCAGCAGCTTGCGCCCCCTCAGCTCCTACAATGAGCAGTTCTTC
TRBJ1-1 . TRBV28 . CASSTASHAERAFF TGTGCCAGCAGTACAGCCTCTCACGCGGAGCGAGCTTTCTTT
TRBJ2-5 . TRBV1 . CTSSQDWGFRETQYF TGCACCAGCAGCCAAGACTGGGGATTCAGGGAGACCCAGTACTTC
TRBJ2-3 few TRBV4-3 TRBD1 CASSHEDRHGGDTQYF TGCGCCAGCAGCCATGAGGACAGGCATGGGGGAGATACGCAGTATTTT
TRBJ2-3 . TRBV14 . CASSPTSYTQYF TGTGCCAGCAGCCCCACTAGTTATACGCAGTATTTT
TRBJ2-1 few TRBV5-4 . CASSPGGLAAYNEQFF TGTGCCAGCAGCCCCGGGGGGCTAGCGGCGTACAATGAGCAGTTCTTC
TRBJ2-3 . TRBV5-1 . CASSLEGVPLQYF TGCGCCAGCAGCTTGGAAGGGGTTCCCTTGCAGTATTTT
TRBJ2-7 . TRBV5-1 TRBD1 CASSSGQGSIYEQYF TGCGCCAGCAGCTCTGGACAGGGAAGCATTTACGAGCAGTACTTC
TRBJ1-2 . TRBV29-1 . CSVSRTYRDGYTF TGCAGCGTTTCGAGGACCTACAGGGATGGCTACACCTTC
TRBJ1-3 . TRBV7-9 . CASSFTDRSNTIYF TGTGCCAGCAGCTTTACCGACAGATCAAACACCATATATTTT
TRBJ2-2 . TRBV11-3 TRBD1 CASSLMVRDRVFTGELFF TGTGCCAGCAGCTTAATGGTCCGCGACAGGGTGTTCACCGGGGAGCTGTTTTTT
TRBJ2-3 few TRBV18 . CASSPLGFGTDTQYF TGTGCCAGCTCACCACTGGGGTTTGGCACAGATACGCAGTATTTT
TRBJ1-2 few TRBV25-1 . CASSAQTVSGYTF TGTGCCAGCAGTGCCCAGACAGTCTCTGGCTACACCTTC
TRBJ2-1 few TRBV7-8 . CASRTRSGSYNEQFF TGTGCCAGCAGGACCAGGAGTGGGTCCTACAATGAGCAGTTCTTC
TRBJ2-5 few TRBV29-1 . CSGFRDTKETQYF TGCAGCGGTTTCCGGGACACAAAAGAGACCCAGTACTTC
TRBJ2-7 . TRBV21-1 . CASSVPGQGFRLNF TGTGCCAGCAGCGTCCCGGGACAGGGGTTCAGGTTGAACTTC
TRBJ2-1 few TRBV5-1 TRBD2 CASSKVVAGGPYNEQFF TGCGCCAGCAGTAAGGTGGTCGCGGGAGGGCCGTACAATGAGCAGTTCTTC
TRBJ2-1 . TRBV9 TRBD1 CASSVGGTGKWYEQFF TGTGCCAGCAGCGTAGGAGGGACAGGGAAATGGTATGAGCAGTTCTTC